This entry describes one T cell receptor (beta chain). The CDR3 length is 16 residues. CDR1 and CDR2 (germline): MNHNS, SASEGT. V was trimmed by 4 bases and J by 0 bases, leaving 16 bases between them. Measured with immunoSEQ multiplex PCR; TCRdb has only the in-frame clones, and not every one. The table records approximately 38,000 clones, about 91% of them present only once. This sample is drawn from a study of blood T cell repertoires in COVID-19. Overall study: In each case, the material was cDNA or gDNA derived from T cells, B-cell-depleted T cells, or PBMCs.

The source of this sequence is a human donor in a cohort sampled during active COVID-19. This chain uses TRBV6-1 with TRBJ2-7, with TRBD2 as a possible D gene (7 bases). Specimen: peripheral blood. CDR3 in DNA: TGTGCCAGCAGTGTAATTAGGGGGGGCGCCTCCTACGAGCAGTACTTC. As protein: CASSVIRGGASYEQYF.